This T cell receptor beta chain was sequenced for a study of blood T cell repertoires in COVID-19 (dated by TCRdb to 2018 to 2021). As for the study more broadly: The collaborator samples originated in the United States, Italy and Spain and spanned the acute and convalescent phases of COVID-19. Samples came from the ongoing ImmuneRACE study (first 160 participants) plus 1,254 subjects from 6 global collaborators. The repertoires were released in a freely available public database meant as a resource for research on the immune response to SARS-CoV-2. Nearly every sample came with metadata listing a de-identified subject ID, COVID-19 status, age in years and sex. Where available, HLA class I and class II types were taken from metadata supplied by the sample provider and were not determined by assay-based typing. The material from the prospective study consisted of cDNA or gDNA derived from T cells, B-cell-depleted T cells, or PBMCs. Subjects who had been exposed to COVID-19, were actively infected with it, or had recovered from it provided the deeply sampled blood TCRbeta repertoires that made up the dataset.

TCRbeta CDR3 regions were amplified from genomic DNA using the immunoSEQ Assay, a bias-controlled multiplex PCR. Regarding the original processing steps: The number of nucleated cells in each sample was estimated from the amplification of reference gene primers within the assay. To quantify the absolute abundance of each unique TCRbeta CDR3 rearrangement, sequence reads were collapsed and filtered. Productive Simpson clonality was computed per sample as the square root of Simpson's diversity index over productive rearrangements. The table was pulled from immuneACCESS by TCRdb, which kept in-frame rearrangements only. Such tables lose some clones; where checked, under half of the loss comes from unresolved V genes, and the rest has no known cause. V, J and clone size derive from that table, while D and trimming were established from the DNA sequence. The sample yields around 480,000 clones; roughly 87% were counted once. The ten biggest clones cover roughly 0.72% of the sample.

V is cut by 3 bases and J by 9 bases, and the space between the germline ends is 15 bases. The CDR3 runs 15 amino acids, cysteine and phenylalanine included. Only the CDR3 DNA is retained, 45 bases long and in frame from the first base. The germline V gene encodes CDR1 PRHDT and CDR2 FYEKMQ (reference sequence). General study outcomes and caveats: The amount of clinical and demographic metadata varied by source and participant and was provided uncurated.

Participants in the prospective study were enrolled through a virtual design, were aged 18 to 89 years, and lived in some 24 United States geographic areas. In the prospective study, participants were assigned to cohorts based on the clinical history participants reported in a screening survey and a study questionnaire. For ImmuneRACE Cohort 3, a participant was defined as recovered based on two consecutive negative NP/OP PCR tests, clearance by a healthcare professional, or resolution of symptoms. In the prospective study, whole blood, serum and a nasopharyngeal or oropharyngeal swab were collected from each participant by mobile phlebotomists. Participants in the prospective study had the option to provide additional blood draws and questionnaires over an approximately 2-month period. Before DNA extraction, blood samples from the prospective study were shipped at room temperature or frozen. This clone was observed a single time. The antigen it binds to is not known. No base qualities exist here, and no much larger clone lies one base off it.

This clonotype was obtained from a woman under 30 who had recovered from COVID-19. Sequencing was carried out using PBMCs or T cells enriched from blood (not recorded which). The rearranged segments are TRBV13 and TRBJ1-6; TRBD1 is a weak D gene call, 5 bases matching. The CDR3 region reads CASSFFGQGFSPLHF. The nucleotide sequence is TGTGCCAGCAGCTTTTTTGGTCAGGGATTTTCACCCCTCCACTTT.